These T cell receptor beta chains were read from a single sample in a study of circulating and synovial CD4+ cells in juvenile arthritis. The assay was immunoSEQ multiplex PCR, and TCRdb's table has in-frame clones only and misses some. Of 30,000 to 40,000 clones in the sample, around 96% are singletons; the top ten hold 0.15% to 0.2%. The source material was CD4+ T cells from blood. These receptors originate from a human donor with juvenile idiopathic arthritis. The CDR3 runs from the conserved cysteine through the conserved F or W. D genes are given only for firm matches. Size tells how often a clone was seen (once, few, many) or the class of an expanded clone, and some rows leave it out.

TRBJ2-5 TRBD1 . TRBV7-3 CASSSQGGAGETQYF TGTGCCAGCAGCTCACAGGGGGGAGCTGGGGAGACCCAGTACTTC
TRBJ1-4 . . TRBV5-1 CASSEQGRANEKLFF TGCGCCAGCAGCGAACAGGGCCGGGCTAATGAAAAACTGTTTTTT
TRBJ1-1 . . TRBV7-6 CASSLPQNTEAFF TGTGCCAGCAGCTTACCCCAAAACACTGAAGCTTTCTTT
TRBJ2-7 TRBD1 . TRBV11-2 CASNSQGAQYEQYF TGTGCCAGCAACAGCCAGGGGGCCCAATACGAGCAGTACTTC
TRBJ1-1 TRBD1 . TRBV10-2 CASRMTGLPEAFF TGCGCCAGCCGAATGACAGGGTTACCTGAAGCTTTCTTT
TRBJ2-3 . once TRBV28 CASGLRHTGADTQYF TGTGCCAGCGGCCTTAGACATACCGGGGCAGATACGCAGTATTTT
TRBJ2-1 TRBD2 . TRBV7-6 CASSPSGEGTPYRYNEQFF TGTGCCAGCAGCCCTAGCGGGGAGGGAACTCCTTACCGTTACAATGAGCAGTTCTTC
TRBJ1-4 . once TRBV28 CASTYSNEKLFF TGTGCCAGCACTTATTCTAATGAAAAACTGTTTTTT
TRBJ2-2 TRBD1 . TRBV9 CASSPRDRGNVGELFF TGTGCCAGCAGCCCTCGGGACAGGGGTAATGTCGGGGAGCTGTTTTTT
TRBJ1-2 . once TRBV7-2 CASSRGGDTNYGYTF TGTGCCAGCAGCCGGGGGGGGGACACTAACTATGGCTACACCTTC
TRBJ1-5 . . TRBV19 CATNRLNQPQHF TGTGCCACTAATCGTCTCAATCAGCCCCAGCATTTT
TRBJ2-5 TRBD2 . TRBV11-2 CASSLVGSSGPQETQYF TGTGCCAGCAGCTTAGTAGGGTCTAGCGGGCCTCAAGAGACCCAGTACTTC
TRBJ1-4 TRBD1 . TRBV5-1 CASSLADRGDEKLFF TGCGCCAGCAGCTTGGCGGACAGGGGTGATGAAAAACTGTTTTTT
TRBJ2-7 . . TRBV7-9 CASTDRSSYEQYF TGTGCCAGCACCGACAGGAGCTCCTACGAGCAGTACTTC
TRBJ1-1 . . TRBV11-1 CASSLGGPTEAFF TGTGCCAGCAGCTTAGGGGGCCCCACTGAAGCTTTCTTT
TRBJ2-7 . . TRBV28 CASSFNIGGNEQYF TGTGCCAGCAGTTTCAATATAGGCGGGAACGAGCAGTACTTC
TRBJ2-3 . . TRBV5-1 CASSLASTDTQYF TGCGCCAGCAGCTTGGCGAGCACAGATACGCAGTATTTT
TRBJ2-2 . . TRBV5-4 CASSLESGGYTGELFF TGTGCCAGCAGCTTGGAATCAGGGGGGTACACCGGGGAGCTGTTTTTT
TRBJ2-3 TRBD2 . TRBV19 CASKPSGDPSDTQYF TGTGCCAGTAAGCCTAGCGGGGATCCCTCAGATACGCAGTATTTT
TRBJ2-7 . . TRBV6-5 CASSPSGFSSYEQYF TGTGCCAGCAGCCCCTCCGGGTTTTCCTCCTACGAGCAGTACTTC
TRBJ2-5 . . TRBV12-5 CASGLKGSETQYF TGTGCTAGTGGTCTGAAGGGGTCGGAGACCCAGTACTTC
TRBJ1-2 . . TRBV28 CASSLLTAGYTF TGTGCCAGCAGTTTACTGACAGCTGGCTACACCTTC
TRBJ2-1 TRBD2 . TRBV7-2 CASSEEGSSGRAEQFF TGTGCCAGCAGCGAAGAGGGGTCTAGCGGGAGAGCTGAGCAGTTCTTC
TRBJ2-5 TRBD2 once TRBV13 CASSPSGEETQYF TGTGCCAGCAGCCCTAGCGGGGAAGAGACCCAGTACTTC
TRBJ2-5 . . TRBV4-2 CASSPGGAGGPQETQYF TGTGCCAGCAGCCCAGGGGGGGCGGGGGGACCCCAAGAGACCCAGTACTTC
TRBJ1-1 TRBD1 once TRBV5-4 CASTQTGYTEAFF TGTGCCAGCACCCAGACAGGGTACACTGAAGCTTTCTTT
TRBJ1-2 . once TRBV7-2 CASSPQQGVYGYTF TGTGCCAGCAGCCCCCAACAGGGAGTCTATGGCTACACCTTC
TRBJ2-7 . . TRBV28 CASSFPLLEQYF TGTGCCAGCAGTTTCCCCCTTCTTGAGCAGTACTTC
TRBJ1-2 . once TRBV7-2 CASSLPQSPLYGYTF TGTGCCAGCAGCTTACCGCAAAGCCCATTATATGGCTACACCTTC
TRBJ1-2 . . TRBV15 CATSRDQTNYGYTF TGTGCCACCAGCAGAGATCAGACTAACTATGGCTACACCTTC
TRBJ1-1 TRBD1 few TRBV28 CASRTGQGFLGEAFF TGTGCCAGCAGGACGGGACAGGGGTTTTTGGGTGAAGCTTTCTTT
TRBJ2-7 TRBD1 . TRBV19 CASSIGQGLSYEQYF TGTGCCAGTAGTATAGGACAGGGGTTGTCCTACGAGCAGTACTTC
TRBJ1-5 . . TRBV6-1 CASSEGTANNQPQHF TGTGCCAGCAGTGAAGGGACAGCGAACAATCAGCCCCAGCATTTT
TRBJ2-5 TRBD2 . TRBV4-1 CASSRTLAEETQYF TGCGCCAGCAGCCGTACGCTAGCGGAAGAGACCCAGTACTTC
TRBJ2-7 . . TRBV28 CASRPYQQTPSEQYF TGTGCCAGCAGGCCGTATCAACAGACCCCCTCCGAGCAGTACTTC
TRBJ2-3 TRBD2 . TRBV9 CASSKTGTRTTDTQYF TGTGCCAGCAGCAAAACCGGGACTAGAACCACAGATACGCAGTATTTT
TRBJ1-2 . . TRBV28 CASRIEGTPSYGYTF TGTGCCAGCAGGATCGAAGGGACACCCTCCTATGGCTACACCTTC
TRBJ2-1 TRBD1 . TRBV6-1 CASSLQGAYGEQFF TGTGCCAGCAGTCTACAGGGGGCGTATGGTGAGCAGTTCTTC
TRBJ1-2 . . TRBV5-4 CASSLGGASRGYTF TGTGCCAGCAGCTTGGGTGGGGCATCGAGAGGCTACACCTTC
TRBJ1-5 . . TRBV27 CASSQDRPPNQPQHF TGTGCCAGCAGTCAAGACAGGCCCCCGAATCAGCCCCAGCATTTT
TRBJ2-1 . . TRBV7-2 CASSPPGLLANEQFF TGTGCCAGCAGCCCGCCGGGACTCTTAGCCAATGAGCAGTTCTTC
TRBJ2-7 . . TRBV28 CASSLPGQIEQYF TGTGCCAGCAGCCTCCCGGGACAAATTGAGCAGTACTTC
TRBJ1-2 TRBD1 . TRBV7-8 CASSSDRTGRLGGYTF TGTGCCAGCAGCTCTGATAGGACAGGCCGGCTGGGAGGCTACACCTTC
TRBJ2-5 TRBD2 . TRBV5-6 CASSLAGLAGVETQYF TGTGCCAGCAGCTTGGCCGGGCTAGCGGGAGTAGAGACCCAGTACTTC
TRBJ2-2 TRBD2 . TRBV7-9 CASSFGGDNTGELFF TGTGCCAGCAGCTTTGGGGGGGACAACACCGGGGAGCTGTTTTTT
TRBJ1-1 . . TRBV4-1 CASSQGLRVPGAFF TGCGCCAGCAGCCAGGGCCTCAGGGTACCGGGAGCTTTCTTT
TRBJ2-7 . . TRBV7-2 CASSAGGRASEQYF TGTGCCAGCAGCGCCGGTGGCAGGGCCAGCGAGCAGTACTTC